The rows below give T cell receptor beta chains drawn from one sample of a study of cytomegalovirus exposure and HLA in healthy donors. Some clones are missing from TCRdb's copy, which holds only in-frame ones; the method was immunoSEQ multiplex PCR. The sample consists of under 120,000 clones, 55% to 65% of them appearing once. The sequenced sample was PBMCs. All receptors come from a man aged 25 to 45 in good health and CMV-seropositive. The CDR3 runs from the conserved cysteine through the conserved F or W. The size of a clone is reported for some rows only, either as once, few or many, or as a class for expanded clones.

cdr3_aa: CATSPPGTRTNEKLFF
v_call: TRBV15
clone_size: -
j_call: TRBJ1-4

cdr3_aa: CASSEISGEAFF
v_call: TRBV6-1
clone_size: few
j_call: TRBJ1-1

cdr3_aa: CASSPGTGGYEQYF
v_call: TRBV5-1
clone_size: -
j_call: TRBJ2-7

cdr3_aa: CASSPRGRELQPQHF
v_call: TRBV18
clone_size: -
j_call: TRBJ1-5

cdr3_aa: CASRSGWGGPPNTEAFF
v_call: TRBV9
clone_size: -
j_call: TRBJ1-1

cdr3_aa: CASSLRTGMEPLHF
v_call: TRBV7-2
clone_size: -
j_call: TRBJ1-6

cdr3_aa: CASSYDQGPITGELFF
v_call: TRBV7-9
clone_size: -
j_call: TRBJ2-2

cdr3_aa: CASTWGLGEKLFF
v_call: TRBV5-6
clone_size: -
j_call: TRBJ1-4

cdr3_aa: CASSPAGVDTEAFF
v_call: TRBV18
clone_size: -
j_call: TRBJ1-1

cdr3_aa: CASSLNPLAGQETQYF
v_call: TRBV7-3
clone_size: few
j_call: TRBJ2-5

cdr3_aa: CASSLKRQLRTEKLFF
v_call: TRBV7-8
clone_size: few
j_call: TRBJ1-4

cdr3_aa: CASSLQGSSYEQYF
v_call: TRBV7-2
clone_size: -
j_call: TRBJ2-7

cdr3_aa: CASSPFRDTYTDTQYF
v_call: TRBV18
clone_size: -
j_call: TRBJ2-3

cdr3_aa: CAIRRQTSGTEAFF
v_call: TRBV10-3
clone_size: -
j_call: TRBJ1-1

cdr3_aa: CASAQGTTNEKLFF
v_call: TRBV6-1
clone_size: -
j_call: TRBJ1-4

cdr3_aa: CASSAGLAMNTQYF
v_call: TRBV6-5
clone_size: -
j_call: TRBJ2-3

cdr3_aa: CASSPPVGGIAEAFF
v_call: TRBV6-5
clone_size: once
j_call: TRBJ1-1